A single sample gave rise to the 19 T cell receptor beta chains below, sequenced in a study of patients and donors after allogeneic stem cell transplantation (TCRdb year 2020). The library was prepared using RT-PCR. Instrument on record: NextSeq 550. Starting from the raw public reads, TCRdb applied fastp trimming at Q25, assembled clones with MiXCR and retained in-frame beta chains. Identical CDR3 proteins give one entry, which carries the most common genes and DNA. Within this sample are about 960,000 distinct CDR3 sequences, with more than 15% of them counted one time only. The ten largest account for 6% of the sample. The sample taken for sequencing was blood, either unsorted or a sorted T cell fraction (not recorded which). These receptors were taken from a human donor who was either an allogeneic HSCT recipient or a stem cell or donor lymphocyte infusion donor (not recorded which). It is not recorded whose cells these are; they may come from a transplant donor.

The chain combines TRBV19 with TRBJ1-2; TRBD1 matches at 9 bases. The CDR3 is 17 amino acids. Germline V gene sequence: CDR1 LNHDA, CDR2 SQIVND (reference sequence). V shed 11 bases and J 3 bases; nucleotides not matched to a gene: 19. The CDR3 DNA follows: TGTGCCGTTGACTTGGGGACAGGGAGATCTCGAGACTATGGCTACACCTTC. This encodes CAVDLGTGRSRDYGYTF.

Here the CDR3 reads CASTLGSFF. Here the CDR3 DNA reads TGTGCCAGCACCCTTGGATCTTTCTTT. The V gene is TRBV12-3 or TRBV12-4, the J gene TRBJ1-1; D is ambiguous. Trimming cost V 7 bases and J 12 bases, with 9 bases left between them. The CDR3 has 9 amino acids.

This clonotype has just a few counts. This rearrangement joins TRBV7-9 to TRBJ2-3; no firm D call. This CDR3 comprises 12 residues. Looked up from germline, CDR1 is SEHNR and CDR2 is FQNEAQ (reference sequence). V was trimmed by 6 bases and J by 4 bases, leaving 8 bases between them. In DNA, the CDR3 is TGTGCCAGCAGACCGGATGCAGATACGCAGTATTTT. Its protein is CASRPDADTQYF.

This sequence joins TRBV6-1 and TRBJ2-2; 8 bases are a match to TRBD1. CDR1 and CDR2 (germline): MNHNS, SASEGT. V lost 6 bases to trimming and J lost 4 bases; unmatched junction nucleotides: 13. CDR3 length: 17 amino acids. The CDR3 DNA sequence: TGTGCCAGCAGGGACCTCAGACAGGGGCTGGGCACCGGGGAGCTGTTTTTT. Residues: CASRDLRQGLGTGELFF.

This clonotype was picked up many times. The chain uses TRBV10-3 and TRBJ2-3, with 10 nucleotides matching TRBD2. The V and J ends lost 4 bases and 0 bases, in that order; junction bases with no gene match: 7. CDR3 length: 17 residues. In germline, CDR1 is ENHRY, CDR2 SYGVKD. The CDR3 reads CAISGTGTSVSTDTQYF. Written as DNA, the CDR3 is TGTGCCATCAGTGGTACCGGGACTAGCGTCAGCACAGATACGCAGTATTTT.

V gene TRBV9 combines with J gene TRBJ1-1; no clear D. Trimming shortened V by 4 bases and J by 3 bases, and 10 bases separated the two germline ends. The CDR3 length is 13 residues. Germline V gene sequence: CDR1 SGDLS, CDR2 YYNGEE. CDR3 DNA sequence: TGTGCCAGCAGCCGAGAAGGGTACACTGAAGCTTTCTTT. Its protein product is CASSREGYTEAFF.

J is TRBJ2-7 and V is TRBV6-2 or TRBV6-3, with 7 bases fitting TRBD1. This CDR3 region has 13 residues. The germline CDR1 and CDR2 sequences are MNHEY and SVGEGT. J gave up 5 bases and V 3 bases, and 4 bases lay outside the gene matches. The CDR3 sequence is CASSYYRGNEQYF. The CDR3 DNA sequence: TGTGCCAGCAGTTATTACAGGGGCAACGAGCAGTACTTC.

This chain links TRBV27 with TRBJ2-7; the match to TRBD1 covers 7 bases. There are 12 residues in the CDR3. J was trimmed by 2 bases and V by 10 bases; bases with no gene match: 5. Germline V CDR1 and CDR2: MNHEY, SMNVEV (reference sequence). The chain's CDR3 is CATGTDAYEQYF. CDR3 bases: TGTGCCACCGGGACAGATGCCTACGAGCAGTACTTC.

The rearrangement uses TRBV12-5 and TRBJ1-1; D gene unclear. This CDR3 comprises 13 residues. V lost 2 bases to trimming and J lost 6 bases, with 10 bases between them. Per germline, CDR1 LGHNT and CDR2 FRNRAP. CDR3 loop: CASGLRFDAEAFF. CDR3 nucleotides: TGTGCTAGTGGTTTGAGATTTGACGCTGAAGCTTTCTTT.

This chain joins TRBV6-5 and TRBJ2-7; the D gene is possibly TRBD2 (6 bases). The V end was cut by 2 bases, the J end by 0 bases, with 17 bases between. The V gene's germline CDR1 is MNHEY and CDR2 SVGAGI. CDR3 size: 17 residues. CDR3 region: CASSYDLGTGSSYEQYF. CDR3 DNA sequence: TGTGCCAGCAGTTACGATTTGGGGACTGGCAGCTCCTACGAGCAGTACTTC.

The rearrangement uses TRBV25-1 and TRBJ1-6; D gene ambiguous. Per germline, CDR1 MGHDK and CDR2 SYGVNS. The germline V and J ends were trimmed by 2 bases and 7 bases, with 6 bases remaining between them. This CDR3 region has 13 residues. CDR3 coding DNA: TGTGCCAGCAGTGAAATCGGGAATTCACCCCTCCACTTT. It codes for CASSEIGNSPLHF.

This chain links TRBV5-1 with TRBJ2-7, with D hard to call. Per germline, CDR1 SGHRS and CDR2 YFSETQ. Trimming cost V 1 base and J 7 bases, with 9 bases left between them. The CDR3 contains 12 residues. CDR3 in amino acids: CASSLTSVEQYF. The DNA of the CDR3 is TGCGCCAGCAGCTTGACTTCGGTAGAGCAGTACTTC.

In its sample, this clonotype was seen a few times. The chain uses TRBV20-1 and TRBJ2-5; D may be TRBD1 (6 bases). Deletions cut 1 base from V and 0 bases from J, with 12 bases between. The germline CDR1 and CDR2 sequences are DFQATT and SNEGSKA (reference sequence). The length of the CDR3 is 15 residues. The CDR3 DNA sequence: TGCAGTGCTAGAGTTACAGGGAGACACCAAGAGACCCAGTACTTC. It specifies CSARVTGRHQETQYF.

There are a few counts of this clonotype. The chain is built from TRBV4-1 and TRBJ2-3; D call uncertain. The CDR3 is made up of 15 amino acids. Trimming stripped 0 bases from V and 0 bases from J, with 7 bases between. CDR1 and CDR2 (germline): MGHRA, YSYEKL. The chain's CDR3 is CASSQDHTSTDTQYF. The CDR3 nucleotides read TGCGCCAGCAGCCAAGACCACACTAGCACAGATACGCAGTATTTT.

In this sample, this clonotype turned up many times. J is TRBJ1-1 and V is TRBV5-5; perhaps TRBD1 as D (5 bases). This CDR3 has 15 residues. Germline assignment: CDR1 SGHKS and CDR2 YYEKEE (reference sequence). The V gene lost 0 bases and the J gene lost 1 base, with 10 bases spanning the gap. CDR3 bases: TGTGCCAGCAGCTTGGAGGGACTGAGGAACACTGAAGCTTTCTTT. Protein: CASSLEGLRNTEAFF.

This clonotype occurred a few times. This chain uses TRBV28 with TRBJ2-5; the D is unclear. Trimming removed 6 bases from V and 5 bases from J, with 16 bases in between. Per the germline V gene, CDR1 is MDHEN and CDR2 is SYDVKM. The CDR3 totals 14 residues. CDR3 sequence (DNA): TGTGCCAGCAGCTCCCTCGACCGTTCTGAGACCCAGTACTTC. As protein: CASSSLDRSETQYF.

This clonotype was seen a handful of times. The chain joins TRBV7-9 to TRBJ1-4; 10 bases agree with TRBD1. V was pared by 5 bases and J by 6 bases, with 6 bases of the junction left unmatched. Germline V gene lookup returns CDR1 SEHNR and CDR2 FQNEAQ (reference sequence). The CDR3 length is 15 residues. The CDR3 loop reads CASSLRDRGYEKLFF. DNA of the CDR3: TGTGCCAGCAGCCTCCGGGACAGGGGATATGAAAAACTGTTTTTT.

The chain carries TRBV11-2 and TRBJ2-2; D possibly uses TRBD1 or TRBD2 (5 bases each). CDR3 length: 17 amino acids. V was cut by 5 bases and J by 1 base, with 17 bases left in between. Germline V gene sequence: CDR1 SGHAT, CDR2 FQNNGV. In DNA form, the CDR3 reads TGTGCCAGCAGCCTGCCGGAGAGGGGACGGAACACCGGGGAGCTGTTTTTT. Protein product: CASSLPERGRNTGELFF.

The rearrangement uses TRBV12-5 and TRBJ2-1; 9 nucleotides agree with TRBD1. Per the germline V gene, CDR1 is LGHNT and CDR2 is FRNRAP. CDR3 length: 14 amino acids. The trim removed 1 base at V and 6 bases at J, leaving 1 base unmatched. The CDR3: CASGLGQGGNEQFF. Written as DNA, the CDR3 is TGTGCTAGTGGTTTGGGACAGGGGGGCAATGAGCAGTTCTTC.